This TCR beta chain was sequenced for a study of blood T cells in healthy people across ages (dated by TCRdb to between 2014 and 2017). Study-wide context: In model experiments, template switching captured roughly one uniquely barcoded TCR beta cDNA molecule for every two T cells. Using deep sequencing normalized with unique cDNA molecular identifiers, the study measured how TCR beta repertoire diversity changes with age. The donors were split into four age groups: young (average about 15 years), middle-aged (over 35), aged (62) and long-lived (approximately 80). Using the same blood draw, the study looked at two additional independent replicas of 1 million unique cDNA reads for two donors, one aged 18 to 30 and the other aged 80 or older.

At the junction V is shortened by 0 bases and J by 8 bases, with 10 bases in between. Based on the germline V gene (reference sequence), the CDR1 and CDR2 sequences are LGHDT and YNNKEL. Including cysteine and phenylalanine, the CDR3 has 13 amino acids. Only the CDR3 DNA stays, 39 bases, in frame from base 1. The 39 donors, aged about 6 to 95 years, were systemically healthy Caucasian individuals from Russia. About 9.8 milliliters of peripheral blood were drawn from each donor into EDTA-treated Vacutainer tubes. Ficoll-Paque density-gradient centrifugation was used to isolate PBMCs, with at least 6.5 million obtained per sample. Total RNA, at least 6 micrograms per sample, was extracted from PBMCs with Trizol reagent. For every donor, an aliquot of PBMCs went through flow cytometry to measure the percentages of naive CD45RAhigh/CD27high T cells. Library preparation was by 5' RACE. Sequencing was performed on an Illumina HiSeq 2500. A second PCR of roughly 7 to 12 cycles was run with a J-beta primer mix and a sample-barcoded 5' primer. A template-switch 5' adaptor carrying 12 random nucleotides introduced a unique molecular identifier onto each TCR beta cDNA molecule. At least 2.5 million CDR3-containing paired-end reads were obtained from each sample. All of the RNA was converted into first-strand cDNA using the Mint cDNA synthesis kit, with a TRBC-specific oligonucleotide serving as the primer. After uracil-DNA glycosylase treatment, a first 18-cycle PCR used universal primers M1SS and BC2_uni_R on all cDNA. Per the original workflow: For normalization, 1 million high-quality reads, each with a distinct molecular identifier, were randomly selected from each sample. Instead of being binned into consensus sequences, reads that shared molecular identifiers were thrown out. MiTCR, with a Q25 quality threshold and the strictest error-elimination algorithm, was used for CDR3 identification, clonotype clustering and error correction. A nonparametric unseen species model using Euler transformation provided a lower-bound estimate of total TCR beta diversity. TCRdb reprocessed the public reads (quality trimming at Q25 with fastp, clone calling with MiXCR) and kept in-frame beta chains. Records with the same CDR3 protein are collapsed into one entry carrying the most frequent genes and DNA. TCRdb, rather than the study authors, made the V and J calls. For this sample the table gives roughly 800,000 distinct CDR3 sequences, of which around 25% were detected only once. The ten largest clones capture 9.4% of the sample.

This clonotype was recorded a few times. No antigen is known for it. No quality values exist for individual bases; no much larger clone is one base distant. What the research found in general, with its limitations: Donor CMV infection status was unknown, potentially confounding age-related changes in expanded clonotypes. Because profiling used bulk unsorted PBMCs, naive and antigen-experienced compartments could not be compared conclusively. Compared with the aged group, more naive CD4+ T cells, fewer expanded clones and increased TCR diversity were shown by the long-lived group, suggesting age selection. Total diversity estimates from one million sequenced T cells were considered lower bounds and underestimates. Observed TCR beta diversity per million T cells fell roughly linearly with age, and a significant reduction was already apparent by age about 38. Observed TCR beta diversity correlated strongly with the percentage of naive T cells measured by flow cytometry.

A further study also used this sample, focusing on T cells of mothers and their children. Per the second study: The donors were nine systemically healthy Caucasian individuals, made up of three mothers and their six children. cDNA synthesis consumed the entire amount of extracted RNA, loaded at 1.5 ug RNA in each 15 ul reaction. In the second PCR, the M1S primer added sample barcodes and 2-4 random nucleotides. Over 9 million TCR beta CDR3 reads came from each mother, compared with around 3 million reads from each child. TCR recombination output is similarly shaped by thymic selection in related and unrelated pairs, with a minor effect exerted by inherited differences. Normalized repertoire overlap was always slightly but never significantly higher in related than unrelated mother-child pairs. With a sensitivity of about 100 clones per million clonotypes, no persistent microchimeric T cell clones were detected. Deep NGS was used in the study to compare the TCR beta repertoires of mothers and children and to look for features that separate related mother-child pairs from unrelated individuals. Mothers averaged roughly 40 +/- 4 years of age and children averaged around 10 +/- 4 years. After adapter ligation with NEBNext reagents, the libraries were sequenced on Illumina HiSeq 2000 with 100+100 nt paired-end reads. Mother and child libraries were prepared a month apart and sequenced in separate runs to prevent cross-contamination. For each donor, somewhere between about 450,000 and 2,000,000 distinct TCR beta clonotypes were identified. Naive TCR beta clonotypes were estimated from low-frequency clonotypes matched to each donor's FACS-determined naive share, without sorting.

In this chain, TRBV3-1 is recombined with TRBJ1-1, with the D gene not confidently named. Sequenced sample: blood. The origin of this receptor is a boy aged 5-17 years in good health. The CDR3 loop reads CASSQDLSTEAFF. The nucleotides are TGTGCCAGCAGCCAAGATCTATCTACCGAAGCTTTCTTT.